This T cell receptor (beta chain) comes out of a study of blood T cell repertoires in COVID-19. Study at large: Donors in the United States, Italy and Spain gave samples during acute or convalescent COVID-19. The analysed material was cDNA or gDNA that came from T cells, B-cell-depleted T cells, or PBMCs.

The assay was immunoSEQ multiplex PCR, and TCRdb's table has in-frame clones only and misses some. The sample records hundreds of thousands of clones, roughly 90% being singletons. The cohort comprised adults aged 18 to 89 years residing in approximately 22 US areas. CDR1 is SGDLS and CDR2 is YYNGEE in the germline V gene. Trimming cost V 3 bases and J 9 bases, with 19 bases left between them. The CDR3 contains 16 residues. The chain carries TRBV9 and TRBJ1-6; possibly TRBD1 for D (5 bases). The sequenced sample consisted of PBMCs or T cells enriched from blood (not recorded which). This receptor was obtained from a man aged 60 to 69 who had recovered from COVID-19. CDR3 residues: CASSGPTGGGSSPLHF. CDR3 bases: TGTGCCAGCAGCGGGCCCACCGGGGGAGGGAGTTCACCCCTCCACTTT.